This entry features one T cell receptor beta chain sequence. The sample originates from a study of T cell changes during pregnancy in multiple sclerosis. This CDR3 region has 16 residues. Per germline, CDR1 SEHNR and CDR2 FQNEAQ (reference sequence). Trimming cost V 5 bases and J 0 bases, with 13 bases left between them. Using immunoSEQ multiplex PCR, the repertoire was profiled, and TCRdb retains in-frame clones only, with some absent. The table includes roughly 120,000 clones, approximately 93% detected once. This material consisted of peripheral blood, taken before pregnancy. The sequence was collected from a female donor with multiple sclerosis, enrolled in a pregnancy study. The chain carries TRBV7-9 and TRBJ2-2; D unclear. CDR3 DNA sequence: TGTGCCAGCAGCCCTACTCCAATGCCGAACACCGGGGAGCTGTTTTTT. Protein: CASSPTPMPNTGELFF.